The sequence of this T cell receptor beta chain was determined in a study of blood T cell repertoires in COVID-19. Across the study: Specimens from acute and convalescent COVID-19 originated in the United States, Italy and Spain.

Source study methods: Amplification from reference gene primers served as the basis for estimated nucleated cell counts. Sequenced by immunoSEQ multiplex PCR; TCRdb stores in-frame clones only, minus some. V and J calls and clone size are copied from that table; D and trimming were computed from the DNA. Among about 410,000 clones, about 92% were seen once, and the ten largest hold roughly 0.66%. The length of the CDR3 is 16 residues. Per the germline V gene, CDR1 is MNHEY and CDR2 is SMNVEV (reference sequence). Trimming took 4 bases from V and 1 from J, leaving 16 bases between them. Participant ages covered about 18 to 95 years across 24 US areas. Participants had their cohort set by participant-reported clinical history.

Sample: PBMCs or T cells enriched from blood (not recorded which). This receptor was taken from a man aged 18 to 29 who had recovered from COVID-19. The V gene is TRBV27, the J gene TRBJ1-1; maybe TRBD1 (6 bases). CDR3 in amino acids: CASSSAWDKENTEAFF. As DNA, the CDR3 is TGTGCCAGCAGTTCAGCCTGGGACAAGGAGAACACTGAAGCTTTCTTT.